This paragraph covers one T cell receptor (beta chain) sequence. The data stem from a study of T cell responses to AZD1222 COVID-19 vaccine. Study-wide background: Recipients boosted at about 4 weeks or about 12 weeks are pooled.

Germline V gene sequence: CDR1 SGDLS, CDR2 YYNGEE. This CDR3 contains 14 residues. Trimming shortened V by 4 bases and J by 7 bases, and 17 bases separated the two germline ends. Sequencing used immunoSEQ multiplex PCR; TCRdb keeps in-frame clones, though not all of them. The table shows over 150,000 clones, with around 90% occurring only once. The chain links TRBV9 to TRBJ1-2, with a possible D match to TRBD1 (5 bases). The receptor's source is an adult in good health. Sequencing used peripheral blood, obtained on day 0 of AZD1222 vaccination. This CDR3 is CASSYGSRDSGYTF. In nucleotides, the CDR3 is TGTGCCAGCAGCTATGGGTCCAGGGATAGTGGCTACACCTTC. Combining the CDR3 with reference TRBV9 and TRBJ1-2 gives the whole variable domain DSGVTQTPKHLITATGQRVTLRCSPRSGDLSVYWYQQSLDQGLQFLIQYYNGEERAKGNILERFSAQQFPDLHSELNLSSLELGDSALYFCASSYGSRDSGYTFGSGTRLTVV.